Presented here are 20 T cell receptor beta chains from one specimen sequenced in a study of a mutant IDH1 vaccine in newly diagnosed glioma. Time point specified: baseline, week 1 (first vaccination visit). Treatment indicated: pre-vaccination baseline after standard-of-care therapy. Profiling relied on immunoSEQ multiplex PCR, and the TCRdb table lists in-frame clones only, not all of them. The sample lists tens of thousands of clones; over 75% were seen once. Sample: PBMCs, taken from a glioma patient treated with radiotherapy, temozolomide or both. These receptors came from a man aged 30 to 39 with glioma.

The chain recombines TRBV6-1 with TRBJ2-3; 9 bases are a match to TRBD2. With 4 bases clipped from V and 5 bases from J, the junction kept 7 bases outside the gene matches. The germline V gene encodes CDR1 MNHNS and CDR2 SASEGT. The CDR3 covers 15 residues. CDR3 in DNA: TGTGCCAGCAGTGTAGATAGCGGGAGTGTAGATACGCAGTATTTT. Protein product: CASSVDSGSVDTQYF.

This chain joins TRBV10-3 and TRBJ2-5; 7 bases are a match to TRBD1. The V gene end was trimmed by 0 bases and the J gene end by 4 bases; junction bases not matched to a gene: 8. CDR1 and CDR2 (germline): ENHRY, SYGVKD. This CDR3 contains 16 residues. DNA of the CDR3: TGTGCCATCAGTGAGTCGAGACAGGGAAACGGAGAGACCCAGTACTTC. This encodes CAISESRQGNGETQYF.

J is TRBJ2-3 and V is TRBV12-5; tentatively, D is TRBD2 (6 bases). The CDR3 spans 13 residues. The ends were cut back, 5 bases at V and 1 base at J, with 7 bases in the middle. Germline V CDR1 and CDR2: LGHNT, FRNRAP. The CDR3 sequence is CASGRGGTDTQYF. In nucleotides, the CDR3 is TGTGCTAGTGGTCGCGGGGGCACAGATACGCAGTATTTT.

This chain connects TRBV11-2 to TRBJ2-2; tentative D call: TRBD2 (5 bases). Trimming took off 1 base at V and 1 base at J, with 13 bases between the two ends. This CDR3 has 17 amino acids. Germline values: CDR1 SGHAT, CDR2 FQNNGV. The DNA of the CDR3 is TGTGCCAGCAGCTTAGCCCCGAAGCGGATGAACACCGGGGAGCTGTTTTTT. This sequence encodes CASSLAPKRMNTGELFF.

V gene TRBV5-4 combines with J gene TRBJ2-2; tentatively, D is TRBD2 (5 bases). The germline V gene has CDR1 SGHNT and CDR2 YYREEE (reference sequence). The V gene lost 0 bases and the J gene lost 8 bases, with 5 bases spanning the gap. This CDR3 is 12 amino acids long. The CDR3 loop is CASSLERGELFF. The CDR3 DNA follows: TGTGCCAGCAGCTTGGAGCGGGGGGAGCTGTTTTTT.

This clone was seen a few times. The chain couples TRBV2 to TRBJ2-5, with 7 bases matching TRBD2. The germline V gene encodes CDR1 SNHLY and CDR2 FYNNEI. Losses at the gene ends were 0 bases for V and 9 bases for J; bases not matched to a gene: 4. The CDR3 is made up of 13 amino acids. The CDR3 DNA reads TGTGCCAGCAGTGAAGCGGTGGGGGGGTCCCAGTACTTC. Its protein is CASSEAVGGSQYF. The full variable domain, completed using reference TRBV2 and TRBJ2-5, is EPEVTQTPSHQVTQMGQEVILRCVPISNHLYFYWYRQILGQKVEFLVSFYNNEISEKSEIFDDQFSVERPDGSNFTLKIRSTKLEDSAMYFCASSEAVGGSQYFGPGTRLLVL.

The chain uses TRBV7-6 and TRBJ1-3; 9 bases agree with TRBD1. CDR1 and CDR2 (germline): SGHVS, FNYEAQ. The ends lost 5 bases at V and 7 bases at J; junction bases unmatched: 3. CDR3 size: 13 residues. CDR3: CASSTGQGNTIYF. DNA for the CDR3: TGTGCCAGCAGCACGGGACAGGGTAACACCATATATTTT.

The genes are TRBV9 and TRBJ2-1; no clear D. V gave up 0 bases and J gave up 6 bases, with 16 bases separating them. The CDR3 covers 16 residues. Germline V gene data show CDR1 as SGDLS and CDR2 as YYNGEE. The CDR3 sequence is CASSVVPLGPINEQFF. CDR3 nucleotides: TGTGCCAGCAGCGTAGTTCCCCTGGGCCCCATCAATGAGCAGTTCTTC.

The count of this clone is one. This chain connects TRBV2 to TRBJ1-4; the D is unclear. Trimming shortened V by 1 base and J by 8 bases, and 14 bases separated the two germline ends. Germline CDR1 SNHLY, CDR2 FYNNEI. The CDR3 length is 15 residues. Here the CDR3 reads CASSEGWRREEKLFF. DNA of the CDR3: TGTGCCAGCAGTGAAGGGTGGCGGAGAGAGGAAAAACTGTTTTTT.

V is TRBV30 and J is TRBJ2-7; D is perhaps TRBD1 (5 bases). This CDR3 has 13 residues. CDR1 is GTSNPN, CDR2 SVGIG, per germline (reference sequence). The V gene lost 2 bases and the J gene lost 0 bases, with 8 bases spanning the gap. The CDR3 reads CAWSYGHSYEQYF. The CDR3 DNA follows: TGTGCCTGGAGTTATGGACACTCCTACGAGCAGTACTTC.

The rearrangement uses TRBV4-3 and TRBJ2-1, with D perhaps assigned TRBD1 or TRBD2 (5 bases each). V was shortened by 3 bases and J by 7 bases, with 10 bases between the two germline ends. Germline V gene data show CDR1 as LGHNA and CDR2 as YSLEER. This CDR3 comprises 13 residues. The CDR3 nucleotides are TGCGCCAGCAGCCAGGGACCGCTAAATGAGCAGTTCTTC. It is translated as CASSQGPLNEQFF.

The chain combines TRBV9 with TRBJ1-5, with TRBD1 as a possible D gene (5 bases). Trimming removed 0 bases from V and 8 bases from J, with 12 bases in between. This CDR3 comprises 14 residues. CDR1 and CDR2 (germline): SGDLS, YYNGEE. CDR3 protein: CASSVGTGLEPQHF. As DNA, the CDR3 is TGTGCCAGCAGCGTAGGTACAGGACTGGAGCCCCAGCATTTT.

The rearrangement links TRBV7-2 to TRBJ2-5; D gene unclear. The CDR3 spans 15 residues. Trimming removed 5 bases from V and 1 base from J, with 14 bases in between. From germline, CDR1 is SGHTA and CDR2 FQGNSA. CDR3 DNA: TGTGCCAGCAGCACCCCGCAGGAGATCCAAGAGACCCAGTACTTC. Amino acids: CASSTPQEIQETQYF.

The chain recombines TRBV7-6 with TRBJ2-7; 13 bases fit TRBD2. The germline V gene encodes CDR1 SGHVS and CDR2 FNYEAQ. The CDR3 runs to 19 residues. V trimming: 5 bases; J trimming: 2 bases; junction bases outside the gene matches: 15. The CDR3 DNA reads TGTGCCAGCAGCACAGATCCGGGACTAGCGGGATATGATCCCTACGAGCAGTACTTC. Translation gives CASSTDPGLAGYDPYEQYF.

This chain links TRBV10-3 with TRBJ2-4; D unresolved. CDR3 length equals 14 residues. CDR1 and CDR2 (germline): ENHRY, SYGVKD. Trimming took off 0 bases at V and 8 bases at J, with 11 bases between the two ends. As DNA, the CDR3 is TGTGCCATCAGTGAGTCCTCGATAGAAGACATTCAGTACTTC. This gives the protein CAISESSIEDIQYF.

The chain recombines TRBV7-2 with TRBJ2-3; 14 bases are a match to TRBD2. Germline V lookup: CDR1 SGHTA, CDR2 FQGNSA. Trimming took 3 bases from V and 3 from J; bases not matched to a gene: 8. The length of the CDR3 is 18 residues. The CDR3 protein is CASSLRLGTSGGTDTQYF. CDR3 DNA sequence: TGTGCCAGCAGCTTGCGTCTCGGGACTAGCGGGGGTACAGATACGCAGTATTTT.

CDR3 region: CAWSVGGGDTQYF. In DNA, the CDR3 is TGTGCCTGGAGTGTGGGGGGAGGGGATACGCAGTATTTT. The chain combines TRBV30 with TRBJ2-3; 7 bases are a match to TRBD2. The V segment lost 0 bases and the J segment 6 bases; nucleotides outside the gene matches: 3. The length of the CDR3 is 13 residues. Germline assignment: CDR1 GTSNPN and CDR2 SVGIG (reference sequence).

V gene TRBV13 combines with J gene TRBJ2-2, with a possible D match to TRBD1 (5 bases). V dropped 2 bases and J dropped 4 bases, with 14 bases sitting between them. The CDR3 covers 16 residues. Germline CDR1 reads PRHDT; CDR2 reads FYEKMQ (reference sequence). The CDR3: CASSLRQGRGTGELFF. Here the CDR3 DNA reads TGTGCCAGCAGCTTACGGCAGGGAAGGGGCACCGGGGAGCTGTTTTTT.

This clone appeared a few times. V gene TRBV6-1 combines with J gene TRBJ2-2, with D maybe TRBD1 (5 bases). Germline V gene lookup returns CDR1 MNHNS and CDR2 SASEGT. The CDR3 contains 14 residues. The V and J ends lost 0 bases and 3 bases respectively, with 5 bases between them. The CDR3 DNA reads TGTGCCAGCAGTGAAGCAGGGGACACCGGGGAGCTGTTTTTT. Translating gives CASSEAGDTGELFF.

The chain recombines TRBV4-3 with TRBJ2-1; D is unresolved. Germline V gene sequence: CDR1 LGHNA, CDR2 YSLEER. V gave up 1 base and J gave up 5 bases, with 12 bases separating them. The CDR3 runs 15 residues. CDR3 coding DNA: TGCGCCAGCAGCCAAGTGAGACGGATTGACAATGAGCAGTTCTTC. Protein product: CASSQVRRIDNEQFF.